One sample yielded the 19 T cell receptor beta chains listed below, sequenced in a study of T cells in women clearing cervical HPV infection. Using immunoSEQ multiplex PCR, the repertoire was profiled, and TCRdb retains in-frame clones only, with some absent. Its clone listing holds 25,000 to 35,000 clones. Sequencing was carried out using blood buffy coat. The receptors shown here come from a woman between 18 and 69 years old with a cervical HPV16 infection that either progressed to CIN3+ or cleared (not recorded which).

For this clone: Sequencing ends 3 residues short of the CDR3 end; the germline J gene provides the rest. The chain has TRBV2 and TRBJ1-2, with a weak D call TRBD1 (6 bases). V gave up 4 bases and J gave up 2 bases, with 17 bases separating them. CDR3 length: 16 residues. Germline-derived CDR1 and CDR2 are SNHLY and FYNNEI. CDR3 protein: CASSGDPEGHNYGYTF. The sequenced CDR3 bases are TGTGCCAGCAGTGGGGACCCGGAGGGACACAACTATGGC.

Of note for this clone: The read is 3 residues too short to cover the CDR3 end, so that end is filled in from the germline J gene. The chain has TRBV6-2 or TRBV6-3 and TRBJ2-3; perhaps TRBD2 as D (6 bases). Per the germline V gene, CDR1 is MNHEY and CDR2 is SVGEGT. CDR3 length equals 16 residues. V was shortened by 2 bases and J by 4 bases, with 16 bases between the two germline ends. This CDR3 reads CASSYDPAGLADTQYF. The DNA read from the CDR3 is TGTGCCAGCAGTTACGATCCGGCGGGACTCGCAGATACG.

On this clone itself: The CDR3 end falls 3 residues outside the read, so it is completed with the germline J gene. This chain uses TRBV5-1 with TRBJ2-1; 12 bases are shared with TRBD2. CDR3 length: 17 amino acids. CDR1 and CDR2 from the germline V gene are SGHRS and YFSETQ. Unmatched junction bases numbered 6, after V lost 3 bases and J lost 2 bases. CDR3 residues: CASSSALAGGTYNEQFF. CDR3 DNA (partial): TGCGCCAGCAGCTCCGCCCTAGCGGGGGGGACCTACAATGAG.

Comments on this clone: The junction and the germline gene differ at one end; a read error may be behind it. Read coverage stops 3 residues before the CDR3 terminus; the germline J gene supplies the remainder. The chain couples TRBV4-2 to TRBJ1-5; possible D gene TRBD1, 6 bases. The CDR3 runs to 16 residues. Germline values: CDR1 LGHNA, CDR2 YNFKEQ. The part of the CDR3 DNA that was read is TGCGCCAGCAGCCACAGGGAAGGGAATAGCAATCAGCCC. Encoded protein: CASSHREGNSNQP. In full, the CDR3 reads CASSHREGNSNQPQHF.

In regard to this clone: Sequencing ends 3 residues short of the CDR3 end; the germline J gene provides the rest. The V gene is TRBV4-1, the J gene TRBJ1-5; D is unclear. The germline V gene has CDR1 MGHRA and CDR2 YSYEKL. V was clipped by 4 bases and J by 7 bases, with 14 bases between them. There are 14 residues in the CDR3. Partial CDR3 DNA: TGCGCCAGCAGCCGAGGGCAGGATCCCCAGCCC. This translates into CASSRGQDPQP. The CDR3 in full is CASSRGQDPQPQHF.

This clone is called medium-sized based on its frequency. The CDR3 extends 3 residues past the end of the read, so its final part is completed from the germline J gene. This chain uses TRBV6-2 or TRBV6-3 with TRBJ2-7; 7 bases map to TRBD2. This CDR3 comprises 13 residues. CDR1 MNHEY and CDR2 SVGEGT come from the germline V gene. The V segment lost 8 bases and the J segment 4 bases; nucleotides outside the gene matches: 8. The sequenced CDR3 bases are TGTGCCAGCCTCGGGACTACCCCATACGAG. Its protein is CASLGTTPYE. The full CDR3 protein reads CASLGTTPYEQYF.

The sequenced CDR3 bases are TGTGCCAGCAGCTTCGGACTAGCGGGGGGGCATAGTGAG. It encodes CASSFGLAGGHSE. The full CDR3 protein is CASSFGLAGGHSEQFF. The rearrangement links TRBV5-4 to TRBJ2-1, with 15 bases fitting TRBD2. The read ends 3 residues early relative to the CDR3; the germline J gene fills the gap. Germline V gene lookup returns CDR1 SGHNT and CDR2 YYREEE (reference sequence). The junction had 6 bases not matched to a gene; V was cut back by 2 bases and J by 9 bases. The CDR3 totals 16 residues.

This CDR3 reads CASSESPRTGGGQPQHF. The CDR3 DNA, read in part, is TGTGCCAGCAGTGAATCGCCCCGTACAGGGGGCGGTCAGCCC. The chain recombines TRBV2 with TRBJ1-5, with TRBD1 matching 9 bases. With the read ending 3 residues before the CDR3 end, the germline J gene is used to fill in that end. The CDR3 extends over 17 amino acids. Unmatched junction bases numbered 11, after V lost 2 bases and J lost 6 bases. From germline, CDR1 is SNHLY and CDR2 FYNNEI.

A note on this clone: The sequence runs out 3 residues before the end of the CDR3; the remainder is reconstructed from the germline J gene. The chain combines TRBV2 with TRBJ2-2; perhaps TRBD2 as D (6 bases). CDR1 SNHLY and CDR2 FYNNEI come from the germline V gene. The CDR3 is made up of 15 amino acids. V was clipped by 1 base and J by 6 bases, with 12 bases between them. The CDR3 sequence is CASSEGIRRAGELFF. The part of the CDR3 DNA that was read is TGTGCCAGCAGTGAAGGGATCCGGAGGGCCGGGGAG.

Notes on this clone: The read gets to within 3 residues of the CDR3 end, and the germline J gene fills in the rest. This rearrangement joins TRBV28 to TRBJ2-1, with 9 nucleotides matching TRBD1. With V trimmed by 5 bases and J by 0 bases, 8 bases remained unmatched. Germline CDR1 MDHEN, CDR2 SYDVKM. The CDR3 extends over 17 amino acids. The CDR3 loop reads CASSRPGTGSSYNEQFF. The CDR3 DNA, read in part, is TGTGCCAGCAGTCGTCCCGGGACAGGGAGCTCCTACAATGAG.

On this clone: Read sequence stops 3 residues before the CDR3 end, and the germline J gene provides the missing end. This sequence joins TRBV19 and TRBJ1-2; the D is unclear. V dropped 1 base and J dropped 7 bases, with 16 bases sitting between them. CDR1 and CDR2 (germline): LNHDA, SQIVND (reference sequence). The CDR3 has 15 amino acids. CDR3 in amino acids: CASSIGSNSGIGYTF. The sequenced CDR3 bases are TGTGCCAGTAGTATAGGATCCAACAGTGGTATTGGC.

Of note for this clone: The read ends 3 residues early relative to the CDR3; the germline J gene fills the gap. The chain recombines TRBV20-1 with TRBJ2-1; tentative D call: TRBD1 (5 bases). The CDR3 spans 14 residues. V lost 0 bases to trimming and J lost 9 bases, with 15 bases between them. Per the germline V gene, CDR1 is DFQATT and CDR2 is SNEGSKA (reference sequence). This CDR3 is CSAREGSGAAEQFF. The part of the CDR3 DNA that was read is TGCAGTGCTAGAGAGGGAAGTGGGGCTGCTGAG.

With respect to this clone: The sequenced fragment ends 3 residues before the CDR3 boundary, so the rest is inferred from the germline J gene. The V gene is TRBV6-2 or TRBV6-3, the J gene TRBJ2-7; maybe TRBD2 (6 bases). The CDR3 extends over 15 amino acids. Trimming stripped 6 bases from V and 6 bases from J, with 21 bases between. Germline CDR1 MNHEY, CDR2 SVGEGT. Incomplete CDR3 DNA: TGTGCCAGCAGCCCGACGGCGGCGCGGGGACGCGAG. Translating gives CASSPTAARGRE. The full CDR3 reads CASSPTAARGREQYF.

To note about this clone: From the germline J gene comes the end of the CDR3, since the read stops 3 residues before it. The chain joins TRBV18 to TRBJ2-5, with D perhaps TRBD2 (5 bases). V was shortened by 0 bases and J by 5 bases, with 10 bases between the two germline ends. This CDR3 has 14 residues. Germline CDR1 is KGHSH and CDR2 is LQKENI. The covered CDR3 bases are TGTGCCAGCTCACCACCGAGGGTCCTGGAGACC. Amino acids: CASSPPRVLET. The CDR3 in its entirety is CASSPPRVLETQYF. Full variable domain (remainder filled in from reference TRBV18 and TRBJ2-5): NAGVMQNPRHLVRRRGQEARLRCSPMKGHSHVYWYRQLPEEGLKFMVYLQKENIIDESGMPKERFSAEFPKEGPSILRIQQVVRGDSAAYFCASSPPRVLETQYFGPGTRLLVL.

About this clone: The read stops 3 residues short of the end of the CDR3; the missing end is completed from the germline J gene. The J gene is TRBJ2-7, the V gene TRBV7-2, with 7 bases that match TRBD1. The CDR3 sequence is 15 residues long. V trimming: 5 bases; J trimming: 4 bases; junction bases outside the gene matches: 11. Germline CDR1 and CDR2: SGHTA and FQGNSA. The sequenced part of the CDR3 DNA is TGTGCCAGCAGCCTTAGCTCCGGGACAGTTTACGAG. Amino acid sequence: CASSLSSGTVYE. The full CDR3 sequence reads CASSLSSGTVYEQYF.

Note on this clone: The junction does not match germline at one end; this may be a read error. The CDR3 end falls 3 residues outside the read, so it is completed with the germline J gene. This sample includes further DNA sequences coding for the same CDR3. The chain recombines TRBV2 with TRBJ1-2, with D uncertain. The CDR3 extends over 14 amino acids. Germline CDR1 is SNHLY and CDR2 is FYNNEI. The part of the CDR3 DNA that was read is TGTGCCAGCAGTGCTGTGAAAGAAGGGTATGGT. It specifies CASSAVKEGYG. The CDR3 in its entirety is CASSAVKEGYGYTF. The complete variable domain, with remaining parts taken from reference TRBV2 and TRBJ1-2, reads EPEVTQTPSHQVTQMGQEVILRCVPISNHLYFYWYRQILGQKVEFLVSFYNNEISEKSEIFDDQFSVERPDGSNFTLKIRSTKLEDSAMYFCASSAVKEGYGYTFGSGTRLTVV.

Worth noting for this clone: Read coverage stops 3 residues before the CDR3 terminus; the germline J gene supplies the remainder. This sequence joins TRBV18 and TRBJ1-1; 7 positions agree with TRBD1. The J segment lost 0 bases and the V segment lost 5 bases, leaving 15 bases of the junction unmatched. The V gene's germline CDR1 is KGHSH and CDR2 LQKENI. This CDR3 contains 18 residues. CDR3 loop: CASSFDRVSRGMNTEAFF. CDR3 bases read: TGTGCCAGCTCATTCGACAGGGTATCTAGGGGAATGAACACTGAA.

The CDR3 is CASSPDRVYEQYF. Incomplete CDR3 DNA: TGTGCCAGCAGTCCGGACAGGGTCTACGAG. The rearrangement joins TRBV25-1 to TRBJ2-7; 8 bases agree with TRBD1. From the germline J gene comes the end of the CDR3, since the read stops 3 residues before it. This CDR3 comprises 13 residues. Trimming at V came to 5 bases and at J to 3 bases, leaving 3 bases not matched to a gene. Looked up from germline, CDR1 is MGHDK and CDR2 is SYGVNS.

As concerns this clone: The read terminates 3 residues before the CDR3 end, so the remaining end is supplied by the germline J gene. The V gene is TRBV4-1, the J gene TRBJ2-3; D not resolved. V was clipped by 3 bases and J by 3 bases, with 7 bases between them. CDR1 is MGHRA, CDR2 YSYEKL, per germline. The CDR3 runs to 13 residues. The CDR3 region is CASSQGITDTQYF. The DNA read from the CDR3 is TGCGCCAGCAGCCAGGGCATTACAGATACG.